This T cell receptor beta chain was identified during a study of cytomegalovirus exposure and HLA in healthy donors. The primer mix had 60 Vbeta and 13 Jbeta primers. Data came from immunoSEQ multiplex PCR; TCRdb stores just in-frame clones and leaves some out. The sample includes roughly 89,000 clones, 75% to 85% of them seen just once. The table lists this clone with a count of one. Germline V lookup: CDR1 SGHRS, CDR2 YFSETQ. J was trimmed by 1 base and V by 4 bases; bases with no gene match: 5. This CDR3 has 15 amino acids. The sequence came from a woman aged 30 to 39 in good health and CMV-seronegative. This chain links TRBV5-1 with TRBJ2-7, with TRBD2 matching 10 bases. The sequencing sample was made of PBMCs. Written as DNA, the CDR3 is TGCGCCAGCAGCCCGGAACTAGCGGGATCCTACGAGCAGTACTTC. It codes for CASSPELAGSYEQYF.